This TCR beta chain comes out of a study of CD8+CD57+ T cells in acquired aplastic anemia. The study's findings and limits: Patients and controls shared roughly 31 CD8+ CDR3 sequences, highly expressed in patients. Significance was not reached for CD8+ Simpson's diversity between patients and controls.

TCR beta VDJ and CDR3 were profiled, and genomic DNA was the template. MiXCR, applied by TCRdb to the reads, yields one record per CDR3 protein. The sample carries 150,000 to 200,000 distinct CDR3 sequences, 46% recorded once. From germline, CDR1 is MNHNY and CDR2 SVGAGI (reference sequence). V gave up 2 bases and J gave up 0 bases, with 8 bases separating them. The CDR3 runs 14 residues. This clonotype has at least ten counts. Its antigen is unidentified. Material for sequencing was sorted CD4+, CD8+, or CD8+CD57+ T cells (not recorded which) from PBMCs. V usage is TRBV6-6 and J usage is TRBJ2-7; D ambiguous. This TCR came from a human donor in good health. The CDR3 DNA sequence: TGTGCCAGCAGTTACAGGAGCCGCTCCTACGAGCAGTACTTC. Amino acid sequence: CASSYRSRSYEQYF.